This TCR beta chain was identified during a study of human T cells and chemical hapten exposure. Study-wide results and caveats: Donors were affected by alopecia, so their immune reaction might vary from that of healthy individuals. DPC sensitization did not alter TCRs above 1 in 1000 frequency. Versus controls, significantly more large CDR3 similarity clusters arose from expanded TCRs.

What the library attached to individual cDNA molecules were unique molecular identifiers. TCRdb ran MiXCR on the RACE reads and lists one entry per CDR3 protein. This table has roughly 100,000 distinct CDR3 sequences, 11% appearing once. Time point specified: patch test 1, 2 weeks after DPC sensitization. Treatment given: therapeutic diphenylcyclopropenone sensitization with weekly scalp DPC. Details on this clonotype: As yet, its antigen is unknown.

Here the sequenced sample was whole blood, taken in connection with sensitization to the hapten diphenylcyclopropenone (DPC). This TCR derives from a woman aged 40 to 50 with alopecia areata. Some clones in this sample may be carry-over from other donors' samples.

CDR3 sequence reads: CASSRQGADSPLHF. The CDR3 nucleotides read TGTGCCAGCAGCCGTCAGGGGGCAGATTCACCCCTCCACTTT. The chain couples TRBV3-1 to TRBJ1-6; 8 nucleotides agree with TRBD1. Germline V gene sequence: CDR1 LGHDT, CDR2 YNNKEL (reference sequence). Trimming took 4 bases from V and 8 from J; bases not matched to a gene: 4. The CDR3 extends over 14 amino acids.